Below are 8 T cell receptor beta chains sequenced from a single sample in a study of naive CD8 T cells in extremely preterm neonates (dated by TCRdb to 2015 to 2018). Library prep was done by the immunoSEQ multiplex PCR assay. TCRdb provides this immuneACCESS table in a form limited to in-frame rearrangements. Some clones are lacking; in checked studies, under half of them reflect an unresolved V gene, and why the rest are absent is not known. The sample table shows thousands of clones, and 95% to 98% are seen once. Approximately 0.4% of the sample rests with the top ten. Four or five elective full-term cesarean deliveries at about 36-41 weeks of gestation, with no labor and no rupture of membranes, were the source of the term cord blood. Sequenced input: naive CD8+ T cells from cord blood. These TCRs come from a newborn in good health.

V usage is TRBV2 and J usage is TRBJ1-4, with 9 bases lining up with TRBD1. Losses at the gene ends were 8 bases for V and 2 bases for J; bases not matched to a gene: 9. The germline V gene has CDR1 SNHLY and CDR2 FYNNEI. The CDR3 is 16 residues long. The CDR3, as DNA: TGTGCCAGCGGGGACAGGGTGGGTTGGACTAATGAAAAACTGTTTTTT. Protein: CASGDRVGWTNEKLFF.

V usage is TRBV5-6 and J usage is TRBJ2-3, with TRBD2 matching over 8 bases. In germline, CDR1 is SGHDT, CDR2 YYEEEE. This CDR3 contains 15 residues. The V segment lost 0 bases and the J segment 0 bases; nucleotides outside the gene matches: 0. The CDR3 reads CASSLGGGSTDTQYF. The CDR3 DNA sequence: TGTGCCAGCAGCTTGGGCGGGGGGAGCACAGATACGCAGTATTTT.

The CDR3 region has the DNA TGTGCCAGTAGCCCAGGACAGGGGGCTCCTGGCTACACCTTC. Its translation is CASSPGQGAPGYTF. The chain links TRBV19 to TRBJ1-2; 11 bases are shared with TRBD1. The trim removed 6 bases at V and 7 bases at J, leaving 7 bases unmatched. Germline values: CDR1 LNHDA, CDR2 SQIVND (reference sequence). The CDR3 has 14 amino acids.

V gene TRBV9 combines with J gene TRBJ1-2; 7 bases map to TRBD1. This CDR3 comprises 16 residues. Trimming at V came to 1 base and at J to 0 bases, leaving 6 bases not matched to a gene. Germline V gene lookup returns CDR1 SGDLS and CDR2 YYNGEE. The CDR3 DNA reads TGTGCCAGCAGCGTATCCCCGACAGGGCCTAACTATGGCTACACCTTC. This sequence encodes CASSVSPTGPNYGYTF.

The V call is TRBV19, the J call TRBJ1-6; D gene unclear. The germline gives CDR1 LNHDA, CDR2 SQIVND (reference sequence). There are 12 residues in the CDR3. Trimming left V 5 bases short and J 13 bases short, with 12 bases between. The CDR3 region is CASSPPSSPLHF. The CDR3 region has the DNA TGTGCCAGTAGTCCCCCATCGAGTCCCCTCCACTTT.

The CDR3 is CASSPTGLGETQYF. DNA of the CDR3: TGTGCCAGCAGCCCGACAGGGCTCGGAGAGACCCAGTACTTC. The chain links TRBV7-2 to TRBJ2-5; the match to TRBD1 covers 7 bases. The length of the CDR3 is 14 residues. Trimming cost V 5 bases and J 4 bases; bases outside gene matches: 7. CDR1 is SGHTA, CDR2 FQGNSA, per germline.

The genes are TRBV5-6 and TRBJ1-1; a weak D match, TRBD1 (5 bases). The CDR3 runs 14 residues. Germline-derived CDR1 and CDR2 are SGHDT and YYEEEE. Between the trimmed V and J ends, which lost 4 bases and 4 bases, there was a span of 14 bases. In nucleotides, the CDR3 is TGTGCCAGCAGCCCTCACCCGGGGGGCACTGAAGCTTTCTTT. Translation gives CASSPHPGGTEAFF.

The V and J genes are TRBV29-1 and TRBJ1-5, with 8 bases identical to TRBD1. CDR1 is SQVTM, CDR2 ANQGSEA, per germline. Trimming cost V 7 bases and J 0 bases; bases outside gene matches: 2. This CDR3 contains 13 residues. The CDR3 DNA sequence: TGCAGCGCGACAGGGGATAGCAATCAGCCCCAGCATTTT. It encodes CSATGDSNQPQHF.